The clone carrying this T cell receptor beta chain was seen only once. Compared with germline, one end of the junction differs, possibly owing to a read error. The data stem from a study of blood T cell repertoires in COVID-19. Study-wide background: Italy, Spain and the United States were the sources of the convalescent and acute COVID-19 samples.

The CDR3 consists of 14 residues. CDR1 MDHEN and CDR2 SYDVKM come from the germline V gene. Under the authors' procedure: Counts of nucleated cells, estimated from reference gene primer amplification, were obtained. Sequencing used immunoSEQ multiplex PCR; TCRdb keeps in-frame clones, though not all of them. For V, J and clone size, that table is used; D and trimming come from the DNA. The profile shows approximately 90,000 clones, about 83% of them singletons. The chain has TRBV28 and TRBJ1-1, with 9 bases aligning to TRBD1. The TCR originated in a human donor in a cohort sampled during active COVID-19. Specimen: peripheral blood. CDR3 sequence (DNA): TGTGCCAGCGGTTTACAGGGGGCGAGCACTGAAGCTTTCTTT. This sequence encodes CASGLQGASTEAFF.